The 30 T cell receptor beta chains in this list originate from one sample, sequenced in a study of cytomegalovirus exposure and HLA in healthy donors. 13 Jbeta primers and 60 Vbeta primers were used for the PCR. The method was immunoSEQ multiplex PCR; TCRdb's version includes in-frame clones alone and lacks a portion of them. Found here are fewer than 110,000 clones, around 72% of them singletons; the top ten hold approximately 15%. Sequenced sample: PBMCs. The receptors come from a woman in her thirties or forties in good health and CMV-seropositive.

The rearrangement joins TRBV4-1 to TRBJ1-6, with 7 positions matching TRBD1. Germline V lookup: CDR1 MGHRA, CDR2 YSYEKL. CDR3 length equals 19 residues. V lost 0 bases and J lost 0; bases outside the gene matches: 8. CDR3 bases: TGCGCCAGCAGCCAAGAGGAGACAGGGAGTTTCTCCTATAATTCACCCCTCCACTTT. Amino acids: CASSQEETGSFSYNSPLHF.

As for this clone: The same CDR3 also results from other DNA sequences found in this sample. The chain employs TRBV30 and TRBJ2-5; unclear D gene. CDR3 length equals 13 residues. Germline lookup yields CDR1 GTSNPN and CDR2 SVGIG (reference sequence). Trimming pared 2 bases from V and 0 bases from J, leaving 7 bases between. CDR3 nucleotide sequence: TGTGCCTGGAGTAGGAGATACCAAGAGACCCAGTACTTC. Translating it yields CAWSRRYQETQYF.

The CDR3 region is CASSRGTTNNEQFF. CDR3 DNA: TGTGCCAGTAGTCGCGGGACTACTAACAATGAGCAGTTCTTC. This chain uses TRBV19 with TRBJ2-1; 7 positions agree with TRBD2. Germline assignment: CDR1 LNHDA and CDR2 SQIVND (reference sequence). Trimming removed 5 bases from V and 5 bases from J; junction bases left unmatched: 6. The CDR3 length is 14 residues.

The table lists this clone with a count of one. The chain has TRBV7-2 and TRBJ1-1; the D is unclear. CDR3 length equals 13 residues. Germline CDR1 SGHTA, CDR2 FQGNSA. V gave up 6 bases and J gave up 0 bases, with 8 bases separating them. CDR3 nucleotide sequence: TGTGCCAGCAGGAACCAGATGAACACTGAAGCTTTCTTT. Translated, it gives CASRNQMNTEAFF.

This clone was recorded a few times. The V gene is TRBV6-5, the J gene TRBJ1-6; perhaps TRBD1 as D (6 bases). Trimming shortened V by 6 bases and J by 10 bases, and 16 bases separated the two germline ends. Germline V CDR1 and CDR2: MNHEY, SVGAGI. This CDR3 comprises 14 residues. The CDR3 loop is CASRSGESKSPLHF. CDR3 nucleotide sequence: TGTGCCAGCAGATCAGGGGAGTCGAAGTCACCCCTCCACTTT.

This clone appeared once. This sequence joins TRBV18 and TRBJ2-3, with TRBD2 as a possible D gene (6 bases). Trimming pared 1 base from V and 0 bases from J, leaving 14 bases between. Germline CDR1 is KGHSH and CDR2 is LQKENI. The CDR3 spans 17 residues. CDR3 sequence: CASSPRRGDTSTDTQYF. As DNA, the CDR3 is TGTGCCAGCTCACCACGGCGGGGAGACACTAGCACAGATACGCAGTATTTT. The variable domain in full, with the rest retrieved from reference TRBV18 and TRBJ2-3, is NAGVMQNPRHLVRRRGQEARLRCSPMKGHSHVYWYRQLPEEGLKFMVYLQKENIIDESGMPKERFSAEFPKEGPSILRIQQVVRGDSAAYFCASSPRRGDTSTDTQYFGPGTRLTVL.

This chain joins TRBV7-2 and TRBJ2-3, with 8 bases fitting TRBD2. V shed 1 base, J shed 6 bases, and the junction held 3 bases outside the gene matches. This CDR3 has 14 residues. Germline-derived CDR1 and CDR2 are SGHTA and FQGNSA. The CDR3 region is CASSLVSSGDTQYF. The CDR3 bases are TGTGCCAGCAGCTTAGTGTCTAGCGGGGATACGCAGTATTTT.

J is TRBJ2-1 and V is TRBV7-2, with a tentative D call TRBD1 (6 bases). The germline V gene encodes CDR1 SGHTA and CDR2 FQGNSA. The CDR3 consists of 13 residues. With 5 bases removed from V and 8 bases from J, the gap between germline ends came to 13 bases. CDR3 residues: CASSRRGGDEQFF. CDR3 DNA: TGTGCCAGCAGCCGCCGAGGGGGAGATGAGCAGTTCTTC.

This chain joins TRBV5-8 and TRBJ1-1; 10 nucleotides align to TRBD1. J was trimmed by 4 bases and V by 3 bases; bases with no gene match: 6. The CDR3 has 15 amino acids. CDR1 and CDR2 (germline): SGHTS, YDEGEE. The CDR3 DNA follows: TGTGCCAGCAGCTCTAGACAGGGGGCGGTCACTGAAGCTTTCTTT. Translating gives CASSSRQGAVTEAFF.

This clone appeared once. The DNA of the CDR3 is TGTGCCAGCAGTGAATTCCAAGGCTACACCTTC. It encodes CASSEFQGYTF. The gene calls are TRBV6-1 and TRBJ1-2; no clear D. The V end was cut by 2 bases, the J end by 8 bases, with 6 bases between. Germline V gene lookup returns CDR1 MNHNS and CDR2 SASEGT. The CDR3 runs to 11 residues.

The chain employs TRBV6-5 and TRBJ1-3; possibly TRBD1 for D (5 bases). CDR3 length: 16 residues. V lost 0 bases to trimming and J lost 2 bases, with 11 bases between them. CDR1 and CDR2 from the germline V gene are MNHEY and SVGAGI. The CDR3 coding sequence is TGTGCCAGCAGTTACTCGCAGGGTTTTACTGGAAACACCATATATTTT. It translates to CASSYSQGFTGNTIYF.

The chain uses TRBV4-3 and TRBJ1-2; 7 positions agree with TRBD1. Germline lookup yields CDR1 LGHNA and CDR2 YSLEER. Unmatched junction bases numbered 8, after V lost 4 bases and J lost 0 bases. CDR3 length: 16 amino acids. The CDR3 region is CASSRSGTVANYGYTF. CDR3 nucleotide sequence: TGCGCCAGCAGCCGATCCGGGACAGTAGCTAACTATGGCTACACCTTC.

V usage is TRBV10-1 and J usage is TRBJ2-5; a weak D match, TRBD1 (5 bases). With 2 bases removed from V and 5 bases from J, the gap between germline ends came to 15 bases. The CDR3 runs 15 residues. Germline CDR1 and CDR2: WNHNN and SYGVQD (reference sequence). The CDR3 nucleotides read TGCGCCAGCAGTGAGAGGGCAGGGCTCCGGGAGACCCAGTACTTC. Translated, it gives CASSERAGLRETQYF.

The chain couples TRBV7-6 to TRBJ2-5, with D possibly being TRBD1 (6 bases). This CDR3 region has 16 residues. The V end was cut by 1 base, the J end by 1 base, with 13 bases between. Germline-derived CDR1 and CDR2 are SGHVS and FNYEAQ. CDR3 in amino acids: CASSLGGPDTQETQYF. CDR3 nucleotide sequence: TGTGCCAGCAGCTTAGGGGGGCCGGACACCCAAGAGACCCAGTACTTC.

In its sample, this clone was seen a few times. Written as DNA, the CDR3 is TGTGCCAGCAGCCAAGGGCGGGGGGGGGAAGTTTACAATGAGCAGTTCTTC. Translated, it gives CASSQGRGGEVYNEQFF. This sequence joins TRBV4-2 and TRBJ2-1; 9 bases line up with TRBD2. The V gene end was trimmed by 1 base and the J gene end by 4 bases; junction bases not matched to a gene: 8. Germline CDR1 and CDR2: LGHNA and YNFKEQ. There are 17 residues in the CDR3.

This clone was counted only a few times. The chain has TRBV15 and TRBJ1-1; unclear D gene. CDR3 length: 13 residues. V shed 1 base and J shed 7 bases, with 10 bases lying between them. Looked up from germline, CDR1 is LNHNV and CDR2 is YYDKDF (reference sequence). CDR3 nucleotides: TGTGCCACCAGCAGAGGGGCGCTAAATGAAGCTTTCTTT. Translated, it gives CATSRGALNEAFF. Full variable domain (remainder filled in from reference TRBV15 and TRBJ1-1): DAMVIQNPRYQVTQFGKPVTLSCSQTLNHNVMYWYQQKSSQAPKLLFHYYDKDFNNEADTPDNFQSRRPNTSFCFLDIRSPGLGDTAMYLCATSRGALNEAFFGQGTRLTVV.

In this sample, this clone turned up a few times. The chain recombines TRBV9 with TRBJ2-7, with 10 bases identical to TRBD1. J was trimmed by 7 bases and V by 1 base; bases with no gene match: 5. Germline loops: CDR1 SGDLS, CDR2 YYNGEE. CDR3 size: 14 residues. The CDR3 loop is CASSVRQGASEQYF. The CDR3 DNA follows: TGTGCCAGCAGCGTAAGACAGGGGGCAAGTGAGCAGTACTTC.

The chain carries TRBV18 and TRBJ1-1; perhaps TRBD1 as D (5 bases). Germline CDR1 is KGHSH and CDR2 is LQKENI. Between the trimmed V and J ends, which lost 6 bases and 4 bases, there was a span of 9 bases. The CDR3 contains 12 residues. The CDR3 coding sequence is TGTGCCAGCTCCGGGGGGGGCACTGAAGCTTTCTTT. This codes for CASSGGGTEAFF.

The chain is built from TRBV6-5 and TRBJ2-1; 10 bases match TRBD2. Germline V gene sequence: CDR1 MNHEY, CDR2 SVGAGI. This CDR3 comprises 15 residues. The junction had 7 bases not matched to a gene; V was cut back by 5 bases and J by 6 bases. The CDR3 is CASSGSGGLPNEQFF. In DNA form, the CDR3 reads TGTGCCAGCAGTGGTAGCGGGGGGCTACCCAATGAGCAGTTCTTC.

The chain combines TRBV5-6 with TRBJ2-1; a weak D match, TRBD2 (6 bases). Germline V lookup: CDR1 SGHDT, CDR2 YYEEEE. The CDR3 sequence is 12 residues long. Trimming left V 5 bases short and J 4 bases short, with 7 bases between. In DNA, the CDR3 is TGTGCCAGCAGTGGGGGGTACAATGAGCAGTTCTTC. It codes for CASSGGYNEQFF.

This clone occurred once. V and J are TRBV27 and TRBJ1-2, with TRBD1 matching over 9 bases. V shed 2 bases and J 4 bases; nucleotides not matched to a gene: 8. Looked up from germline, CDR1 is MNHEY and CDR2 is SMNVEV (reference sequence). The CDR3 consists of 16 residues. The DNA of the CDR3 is TGTGCCAGCAGTTTAACAGGGGGCGCAGGAACCTATGGCTACACCTTC. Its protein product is CASSLTGGAGTYGYTF.

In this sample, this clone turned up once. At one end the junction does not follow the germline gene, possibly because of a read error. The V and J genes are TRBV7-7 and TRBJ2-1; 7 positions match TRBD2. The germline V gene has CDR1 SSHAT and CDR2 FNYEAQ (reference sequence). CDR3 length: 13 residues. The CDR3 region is CASSSERGGEQFF. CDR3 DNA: TGTGCTAGCAGCTCGGAGCGGGGTGGGGAGCAGTTCTTC.

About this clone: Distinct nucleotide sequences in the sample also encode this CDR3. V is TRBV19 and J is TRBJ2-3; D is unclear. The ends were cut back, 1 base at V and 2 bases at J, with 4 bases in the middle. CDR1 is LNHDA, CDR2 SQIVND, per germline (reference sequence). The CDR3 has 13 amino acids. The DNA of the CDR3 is TGTGCCAGTAGTATAGGAGTCACAGATACGCAGTATTTT. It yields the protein CASSIGVTDTQYF.

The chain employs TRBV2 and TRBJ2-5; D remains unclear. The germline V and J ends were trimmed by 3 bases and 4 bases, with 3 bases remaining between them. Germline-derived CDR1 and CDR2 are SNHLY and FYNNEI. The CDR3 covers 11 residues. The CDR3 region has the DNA TGTGCCAGCAGTGACCTAGAGACCCAGTACTTC. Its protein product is CASSDLETQYF.

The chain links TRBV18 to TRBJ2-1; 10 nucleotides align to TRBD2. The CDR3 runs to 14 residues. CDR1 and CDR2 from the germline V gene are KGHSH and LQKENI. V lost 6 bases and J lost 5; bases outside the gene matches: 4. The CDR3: CASSSGGRDNEQFF. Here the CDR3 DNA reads TGTGCCAGCTCTAGCGGGGGGCGGGACAATGAGCAGTTCTTC.

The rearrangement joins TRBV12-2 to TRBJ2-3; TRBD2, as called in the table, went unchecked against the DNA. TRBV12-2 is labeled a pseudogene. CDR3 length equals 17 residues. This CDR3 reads CASRRSSLSPNSDTQYF. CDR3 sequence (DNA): TGTGCAAGTCGCCGATCTTCCCTGAGCCCGAATTCAGATACGCAGTATTTT.

This CDR3 is CAWNQGWSGDTQYF. In DNA, the CDR3 is TGTGCCTGGAACCAGGGATGGTCCGGAGATACGCAGTATTTT. The rearrangement links TRBV30 to TRBJ2-3; TRBD1 might be the D (5 bases). The germline V and J ends were trimmed by 4 bases and 5 bases, with 16 bases remaining between them. CDR1 is GTSNPN, CDR2 SVGIG, per germline (reference sequence). The CDR3 is 14 amino acids.

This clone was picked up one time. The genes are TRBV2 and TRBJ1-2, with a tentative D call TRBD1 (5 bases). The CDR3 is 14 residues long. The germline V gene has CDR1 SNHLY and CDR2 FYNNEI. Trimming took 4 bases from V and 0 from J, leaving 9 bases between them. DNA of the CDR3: TGTGCCAGCAGTGCATCAGGGACTAACTATGGCTACACCTTC. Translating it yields CASSASGTNYGYTF.

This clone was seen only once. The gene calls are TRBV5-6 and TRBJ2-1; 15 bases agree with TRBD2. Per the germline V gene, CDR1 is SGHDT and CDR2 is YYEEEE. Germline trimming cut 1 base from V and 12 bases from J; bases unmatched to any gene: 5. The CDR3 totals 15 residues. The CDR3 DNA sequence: TGTGCCAGCAGCTTGCCGGGACTAGCGGGGGGCGGGCAGTTCTTC. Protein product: CASSLPGLAGGGQFF.

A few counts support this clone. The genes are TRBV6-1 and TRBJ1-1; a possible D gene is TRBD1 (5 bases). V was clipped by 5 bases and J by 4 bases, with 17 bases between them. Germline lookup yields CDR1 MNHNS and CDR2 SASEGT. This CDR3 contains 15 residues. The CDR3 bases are TGTGCCAGCAGTCCCGAGATGGGGGGGACCACTGAAGCTTTCTTT. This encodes CASSPEMGGTTEAFF.